These T cell receptor beta chains were read from a single sample in a study of early T cells in non-severe SARS-CoV-2 infection. TCRdb re-analysed the 5' RACE reads in MiXCR, keeping a single row per CDR3 protein. The data hold tens of thousands of distinct CDR3 sequences, with approximately 10% observed a single time. Sample: whole blood. These receptors all come from an adult who was a healthcare worker with PCR-confirmed SARS-CoV-2 infection or an uninfected control (not recorded which). Each CDR3 is given with its conserved first and last residue. D genes are given only for firm matches. Some rows mark clone size as missing; the rest say once, few, many or name a class of expanded clone.

CDR3 | DNA | size | V | D | J | length
CASSPWAVSGSGSSGRGEQFF | TGTGCCAGCAGTCCGTGGGCCGTGTCGGGGTCTGGGTCTAGCGGGAGAGGTGAGCAGTTCTTC | many | TRBV28 | TRBD2 | TRBJ2-1 | 21
CASSLSTGPIEAFF | TGTGCCAGCAGCTTATCTACGGGGCCTATTGAAGCTTTCTTT | few | TRBV11-2 | NA | TRBJ1-1 | 14
CSVARRRELGEQFF | TGCAGCGTTGCCCGTCGGCGGGAGCTTGGTGAGCAGTTCTTC | many | TRBV29-1 | TRBD2 | TRBJ2-1 | 14
CASSKGGASYEQYF | TGTGCCAGCAGCAAAGGCGGAGCTTCCTACGAGCAGTACTTC | NA | TRBV21-1 | NA | TRBJ2-7 | 14
CASSLALYNEQFF | TGTGCCAGCAGCTTAGCTCTCTACAATGAGCAGTTCTTC | many | TRBV7-9 | NA | TRBJ2-1 | 13
CASSFTGGTQPQHF | TGTGCCAGCAGTTTTACAGGGGGCACCCAGCCCCAGCATTTT | many | TRBV12-3/TRBV12-4 | TRBD1 | TRBJ1-5 | 14
CASSGEQGRNEKLFF | TGTGCCAGCTCAGGTGAACAGGGTCGTAATGAAAAACTGTTTTTT | few | TRBV18 | NA | TRBJ1-4 | 15
CASRNSYNEQFF | TGTGCCAGCAGGAACAGCTACAATGAGCAGTTCTTC | few | TRBV3-1 | NA | TRBJ2-1 | 12
CASSLERRYEQYF | TGTGCCAGCAGCTTAGAGCGGCGCTACGAGCAGTACTTC | many | TRBV11-2 | NA | TRBJ2-7 | 13
CASSFPGGSGNTIYF | TGTGCCAGCAGCTTTCCAGGGGGCTCTGGAAACACCATATATTTT | NA | TRBV7-3 | TRBD1 | TRBJ1-3 | 15
CASSFQDEQYF | TGTGCCAGCAGCTTCCAAGACGAGCAGTACTTC | NA | TRBV5-6 | NA | TRBJ2-7 | 11
CASSYQPTGGNSPLHF | TGTGCCAGCAGTTACCAACCGACAGGGGGTAATTCACCCCTCCACTTT | many | TRBV6-5 | TRBD1 | TRBJ1-6 | 16
CASGSPVQGKNTGELFF | TGTGCTAGTGGTTCTCCGGTCCAGGGGAAGAACACCGGGGAGCTGTTTTTT | NA | TRBV12-5 | NA | TRBJ2-2 | 17
CASSPLSRDAYGYTF | TGTGCCAGCTCACCCCTTAGTCGGGACGCCTATGGCTACACCTTC | few | TRBV18 | NA | TRBJ1-2 | 15
CASSLGISGRRYEQYF | TGTGCCAGCAGCTTAGGAATTAGCGGGAGGAGGTACGAGCAGTACTTC | many | TRBV7-2 | TRBD2 | TRBJ2-7 | 16
CASGFSPGDYGYTF | TGTGCTAGTGGTTTTTCCCCCGGAGACTATGGCTACACCTTC | NA | TRBV12-5 | NA | TRBJ1-2 | 14
CASSPDRTNTEAFF | TGCGCCAGCAGCCCAGACAGGACCAACACTGAAGCTTTCTTT | once | TRBV4-1 | NA | TRBJ1-1 | 14
CASSLDRGRTEAFF | TGTGCCAGCAGCCTAGACAGGGGGAGGACTGAAGCTTTCTTT | few | TRBV13 | TRBD1 | TRBJ1-1 | 14
CASSTGDRNLEVTEAFF | TGCGCCAGCAGCACCGGGGACCGCAACCTGGAGGTCACTGAAGCTTTCTTT | few | TRBV5-1 | NA | TRBJ1-1 | 17